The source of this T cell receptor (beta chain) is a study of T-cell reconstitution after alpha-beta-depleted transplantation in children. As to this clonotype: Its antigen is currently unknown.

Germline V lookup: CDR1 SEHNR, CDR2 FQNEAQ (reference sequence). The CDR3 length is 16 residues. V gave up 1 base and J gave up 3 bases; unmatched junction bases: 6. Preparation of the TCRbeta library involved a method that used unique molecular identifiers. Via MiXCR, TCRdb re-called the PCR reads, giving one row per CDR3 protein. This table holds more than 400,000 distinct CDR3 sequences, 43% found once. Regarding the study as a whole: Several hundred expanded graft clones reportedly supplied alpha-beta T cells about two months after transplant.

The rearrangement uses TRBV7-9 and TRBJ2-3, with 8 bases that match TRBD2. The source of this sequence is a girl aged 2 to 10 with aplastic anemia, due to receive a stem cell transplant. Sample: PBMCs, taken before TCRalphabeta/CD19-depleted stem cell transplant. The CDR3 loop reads CASSLVRGGTTDTQYF. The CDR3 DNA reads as TGTGCCAGCAGCTTAGTCCGGGGGGGGACGACAGATACGCAGTATTTT. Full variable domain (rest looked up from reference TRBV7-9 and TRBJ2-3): DTGVSQNPRHKITKRGQNVTFRCDPISEHNRLYWYRQTLGQGPEFLTYFQNEAQLEKSRLLSDRFSAERPKGSFSTLEIQRTEQGDSAMYLCASSLVRGGTTDTQYFGPGTRLTVL.